The 24 T cell receptor beta chains below come from one sample, sequenced in a study of shared clonotypes between healthy human individuals. Assay: immunoSEQ multiplex PCR; the TCRdb copy retains only in-frame clones and omits some. The repertoire holds 2.5 million or so clones, with more than 90% as singletons. Source material: naive CD4+ T cells sorted from blood. Subset defined: CD45RA+ positively selected. These receptors were obtained from a young man in good health.

This chain joins TRBV18 and TRBJ2-1; 7 nucleotides line up with TRBD2. Germline V gives CDR1 KGHSH, CDR2 LQKENI. This CDR3 is built from 15 residues. V lost 3 bases and J lost 7; bases outside the gene matches: 9. The DNA for the CDR3 is TGTGCCAGCTCACCGATGGTCCGCGGGGGAAATGAGCAGTTCTTC. It is translated as CASSPMVRGGNEQFF.

The genes are TRBV7-9 and TRBJ1-4; TRBD1 matches 9 bases. Trimming cost V 2 bases and J 10 bases; bases outside gene matches: 8. The CDR3 totals 15 residues. Germline CDR1 is SEHNR and CDR2 is FQNEAQ (reference sequence). The DNA for the CDR3 is TGTGCCAGCAGCTTAACCGGGACAGGGCCCGGAAAACTGTTTTTT. Its protein product is CASSLTGTGPGKLFF.

This chain uses TRBV29-1 with TRBJ2-3, with 9 bases fitting TRBD2. Unmatched junction bases numbered 13, after V lost 6 bases and J lost 0 bases. Germline CDR1 and CDR2: SQVTM and ANQGSEA. The CDR3 length is 17 residues. In DNA form, the CDR3 reads TGCAGCGTCCCAGGGAGCGGGGGGACTACTAGCACAGATACGCAGTATTTT. Encoded protein: CSVPGSGGTTSTDTQYF.

This clone was seen a handful of times. This sequence joins TRBV6-1 and TRBJ1-3, with D unclear. Deletions cut 10 bases from V and 3 bases from J, with 13 bases between. Germline CDR1 reads MNHNS; CDR2 reads SASEGT. The CDR3 sequence is 13 residues long. CDR3: CAIREYSGNTIYF. The CDR3 DNA reads TGTGCCATCCGGGAGTACAGTGGAAACACCATATATTTT.

The chain employs TRBV11-2 and TRBJ2-7; D ambiguous. V lost 5 bases and J lost 7, with 9 bases in between. The length of the CDR3 is 11 residues. Germline loops: CDR1 SGHAT, CDR2 FQNNGV. CDR3 nucleotide sequence: TGTGCCAGCAGCCCCTGGGCGGAGCAGTACTTC. Residues: CASSPWAEQYF.

V is TRBV10-3 and J is TRBJ2-7, with D uncertain. V was shortened by 3 bases and J by 3 bases, with 9 bases between the two germline ends. The CDR3 sequence is 13 residues long. Germline loops: CDR1 ENHRY, CDR2 SYGVKD. This chain's CDR3 is CAISELADYEQYF. CDR3 sequence (DNA): TGTGCCATCAGTGAATTGGCCGACTACGAGCAGTACTTC.

V is TRBV11-2 and J is TRBJ2-2; possibly TRBD1 for D (5 bases). There are 14 residues in the CDR3. Looked up from germline, CDR1 is SGHAT and CDR2 is FQNNGV. Trimming stripped 6 bases from V and 0 bases from J, with 8 bases between. CDR3 in DNA: TGTGCCAGCAGGACAGACGCGAACACCGGGGAGCTGTTTTTT. It codes for CASRTDANTGELFF. Full variable domain (missing parts from reference TRBV11-2 and TRBJ2-2): EAGVAQSPRYKIIEKRQSVAFWCNPISGHATLYWYQQILGQGPKLLIQFQNNGVVDDSQLPKDRFSAERLKGVDSTLKIQPAKLEDSAVYLCASRTDANTGELFFGEGSRLTVL.

This clone was seen once. The J gene is TRBJ1-6, the V gene TRBV19, with D maybe TRBD1 (5 bases). The ends were cut back, 5 bases at V and 7 bases at J, with 9 bases in the middle. There are 13 residues in the CDR3. The germline V gene encodes CDR1 LNHDA and CDR2 SQIVND (reference sequence). The CDR3 region is CASSRGINSPLHF. CDR3 sequence (DNA): TGTGCCAGTAGTCGGGGGATAAATTCACCCCTCCACTTT. Complete variable domain (other parts from reference TRBV19 and TRBJ1-6): DGGITQSPKYLFRKEGQNVTLSCEQNLNHDAMYWYRQDPGQGLRLIYYSQIVNDFQKGDIAEGYSVSREKKESFPLTVTSAQKNPTAFYLCASSRGINSPLHFGNGTRLTVT.

The genes are TRBV10-3 and TRBJ2-6; 10 bases match TRBD1. The germline V gene has CDR1 ENHRY and CDR2 SYGVKD. CDR3 length: 18 amino acids. V gave up 0 bases and J gave up 0 bases; unmatched junction bases: 2. CDR3 in amino acids: CAISESGTGDSGANVLTF. The CDR3 DNA follows: TGTGCCATCAGTGAGTCTGGGACAGGGGACTCTGGGGCCAACGTCCTGACTTTC.

The chain combines TRBV5-1 with TRBJ2-6; D perhaps matches TRBD1 (6 bases). This CDR3 region has 20 residues. From germline, CDR1 is SGHRS and CDR2 YFSETQ. V was trimmed by 4 bases and J by 0 bases, leaving 23 bases between them. The CDR3 loop is CASSPIPPTGIYSGANVLTF. The CDR3 nucleotides are TGCGCCAGCAGCCCGATCCCTCCGACAGGTATCTACTCTGGGGCCAACGTCCTGACTTTC.

About this clone itself: Other DNA variants within this sample encode the same CDR3. The chain has TRBV30 and TRBJ1-6; the match to TRBD1 covers 8 bases. This CDR3 contains 14 residues. Trimming removed 2 bases from V and 7 bases from J; junction bases left unmatched: 4. Per germline, CDR1 GTSNPN and CDR2 SVGIG (reference sequence). The CDR3 DNA sequence: TGTGCCTGGAGTCAGGGGGCGCGAAATTCACCCCTCCACTTT. Its translation: CAWSQGARNSPLHF.

As DNA, the CDR3 is TGTGCCAGCAGCTTAGCGGGGGGTTGGGACAGGGTGTTGGACGAGCAGTACTTC. Its translation: CASSLAGGWDRVLDEQYF. The genes are TRBV7-2 and TRBJ2-7; 9 bases map to TRBD1. Germline values: CDR1 SGHTA, CDR2 FQGNSA. The length of the CDR3 is 18 residues. Trimming at V came to 0 bases and at J to 5 bases, leaving 14 bases not matched to a gene.

V gene TRBV5-1 combines with J gene TRBJ1-2; no reliable D call. Germline values: CDR1 SGHRS, CDR2 YFSETQ. The CDR3 has 13 amino acids. Trimming removed 4 bases at V and 1 base at J, with 8 bases between. As DNA, the CDR3 is TGCGCCAGCAGCGTGGACCTTAACTATGGCTACACCTTC. Translating gives CASSVDLNYGYTF.

As regards this clone: This specimen includes other DNA sequences encoding the same CDR3. The CDR3 here is CASSLGGSYGYTF. The CDR3 region has the DNA TGTGCCAGCAGCTTGGGTGGTTCCTATGGCTACACCTTC. The chain couples TRBV5-6 to TRBJ1-2; D call uncertain. Trimming left V 0 bases short and J 4 bases short, with 7 bases between. CDR1 is SGHDT and CDR2 is YYEEEE in the germline V gene. CDR3 length: 13 amino acids. The entire variable domain, with the rest obtained from reference TRBV5-6 and TRBJ1-2, is as follows: DAGVTQSPTHLIKTRGQQVTLRCSPKSGHDTVSWYQQALGQGPQFIFQYYEEEERQRGNFPDRFSGHQFPNYSSELNVNALLLGDSALYLCASSLGGSYGYTFGSGTRLTVV.

The rearrangement uses TRBV2 and TRBJ1-2; perhaps TRBD1 as D (6 bases). CDR3 length equals 13 residues. Deletions cut 3 bases from V and 4 bases from J, with 9 bases between. Germline V gene data show CDR1 as SNHLY and CDR2 as FYNNEI. This CDR3 is CASSEGQRYGYTF. In nucleotides, the CDR3 is TGTGCCAGCAGTGAGGGACAACGCTATGGCTACACCTTC.

This sequence joins TRBV27 and TRBJ1-4; D remains unclear. The germline V gene has CDR1 MNHEY and CDR2 SMNVEV (reference sequence). V shed 4 bases and J shed 2 bases, with 8 bases lying between them. The CDR3 is 14 residues long. In DNA, the CDR3 is TGTGCCAGCAGTTGGGTGGCCACTAATGAAAAACTGTTTTTT. Residues: CASSWVATNEKLFF.

V gene TRBV11-2 combines with J gene TRBJ1-6; D perhaps matches TRBD1 (5 bases). CDR1 SGHAT and CDR2 FQNNGV come from the germline V gene. The CDR3 contains 17 residues. Trimming took off 5 bases at V and 0 bases at J, with 14 bases between the two ends. CDR3 residues: CASSPRGASSYNSPLHF. The CDR3 DNA reads as TGTGCCAGCAGCCCACGGGGCGCGAGCTCCTATAATTCACCCCTCCACTTT.

The CDR3 loop reads CASGVRVTKNIQYF. DNA of the CDR3: TGTGCCAGCGGAGTCAGGGTCACCAAAAACATTCAGTACTTC. The rearrangement links TRBV7-2 to TRBJ2-4; the D gene is possibly TRBD1 (5 bases). The V end lost 8 bases, the J end lost 2 bases, and 13 bases lay between the germline ends. The CDR3 loop spans 14 amino acids. CDR1 is SGHTA and CDR2 is FQGNSA in the germline V gene.

This chain uses TRBV5-6 with TRBJ1-3, with D uncertain. The CDR3 is 19 amino acids. In germline, CDR1 is SGHDT, CDR2 YYEEEE. The V gene lost 2 bases and the J gene lost 2 bases, with 23 bases spanning the gap. The DNA for the CDR3 is TGTGCCAGCAGCTTACAATCAATGGCGGGAGCGTTAACTGGAAACACCATATATTTT. This encodes CASSLQSMAGALTGNTIYF.

The chain joins TRBV4-1 to TRBJ2-7; weak D call: TRBD2 (5 bases). CDR3 length: 14 residues. Germline V gives CDR1 MGHRA, CDR2 YSYEKL. The V gene lost 3 bases and the J gene lost 7 bases, with 16 bases spanning the gap. DNA for the CDR3: TGCGCCAGCAGCCAGCTACAGCGCCAGCGGGAGCAGTACTTC. Translation gives CASSQLQRQREQYF.

The rearrangement joins TRBV6-1 to TRBJ1-5, with TRBD1 matching over 8 bases. The CDR3 loop spans 14 amino acids. Germline V gives CDR1 MNHNS, CDR2 SASEGT. Trimming at V came to 8 bases and at J to 3 bases, leaving 6 bases not matched to a gene. This CDR3 reads CASDRGVHNQPQHF. The CDR3 nucleotides read TGTGCCAGCGACAGGGGAGTTCACAATCAGCCCCAGCATTTT.

The V call is TRBV30, the J call TRBJ2-7; 10 nucleotides match TRBD1. CDR3 length: 13 residues. Germline V lookup: CDR1 GTSNPN, CDR2 SVGIG (reference sequence). J was trimmed by 6 bases and V by 5 bases; bases with no gene match: 7. The CDR3 DNA follows: TGTGCCTGGGGGACAGGGGCCCAGAGCGAGCAGTACTTC. Translation: CAWGTGAQSEQYF.

The chain has TRBV7-9 and TRBJ1-1; D call uncertain. The CDR3 sequence is 15 residues long. Trimming took 5 bases from V and 2 from J, leaving 15 bases between them. From germline, CDR1 is SEHNR and CDR2 FQNEAQ (reference sequence). The CDR3 spells CASSPKKLHNTEAFF. CDR3 DNA sequence: TGTGCCAGCAGCCCGAAGAAGCTACATAACACTGAAGCTTTCTTT.

This clone was seen just once. This CDR3 reads CASTGDHTNEKLFF. The CDR3 DNA is TGTGCCAGCACCGGAGACCACACCAATGAAAAACTGTTTTTT. The chain couples TRBV6-6 to TRBJ1-4; no reliable D call. Germline loops: CDR1 MNHNY, CDR2 SVGAGI (reference sequence). V lost 7 bases and J lost 5, with 14 bases in between. The CDR3 runs to 14 residues.